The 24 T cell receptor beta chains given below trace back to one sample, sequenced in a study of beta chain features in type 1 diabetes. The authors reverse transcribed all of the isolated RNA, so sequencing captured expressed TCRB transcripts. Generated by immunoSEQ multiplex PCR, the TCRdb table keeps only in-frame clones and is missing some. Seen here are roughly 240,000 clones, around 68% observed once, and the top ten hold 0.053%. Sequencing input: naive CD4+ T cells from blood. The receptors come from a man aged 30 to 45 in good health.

The CDR3 nucleotides are TGTGCCTGGAGTTCGGTAGGGCGATCCTACGAGCAGTACTTC. Its translation: CAWSSVGRSYEQYF. The chain joins TRBV30 to TRBJ2-7; D gene ambiguous. Per the germline V gene, CDR1 is GTSNPN and CDR2 is SVGIG (reference sequence). This CDR3 comprises 14 residues. V was cut by 2 bases and J by 1 base, with 12 bases left in between.

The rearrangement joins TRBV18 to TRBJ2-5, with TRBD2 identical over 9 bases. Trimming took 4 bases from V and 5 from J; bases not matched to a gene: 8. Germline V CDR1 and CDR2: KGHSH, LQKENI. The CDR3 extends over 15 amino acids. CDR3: CASSQIAGAEETQYF. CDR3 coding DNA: TGTGCCAGCTCACAAATAGCGGGAGCCGAGGAGACCCAGTACTTC.

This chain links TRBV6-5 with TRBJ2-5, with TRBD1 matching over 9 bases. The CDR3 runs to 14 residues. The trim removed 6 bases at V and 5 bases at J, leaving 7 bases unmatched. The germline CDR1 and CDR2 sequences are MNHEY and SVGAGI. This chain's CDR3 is CASSPGQGSETQYF. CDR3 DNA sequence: TGTGCCAGCAGCCCGGGACAGGGTAGCGAGACCCAGTACTTC.

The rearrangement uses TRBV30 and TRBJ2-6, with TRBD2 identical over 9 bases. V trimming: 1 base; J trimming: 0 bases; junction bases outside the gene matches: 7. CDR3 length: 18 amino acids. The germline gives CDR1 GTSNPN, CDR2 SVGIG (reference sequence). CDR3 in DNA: TGTGCCTGGAGTGAGAGAGCGGGAGGATCCTCTGGGGCCAACGTCCTGACTTTC. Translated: CAWSERAGGSSGANVLTF.

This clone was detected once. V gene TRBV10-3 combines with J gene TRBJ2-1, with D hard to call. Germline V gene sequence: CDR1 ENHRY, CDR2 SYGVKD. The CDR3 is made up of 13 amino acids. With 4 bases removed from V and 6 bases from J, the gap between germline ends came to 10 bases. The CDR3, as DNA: TGTGCCATCAGTGGTACTTCCCTCAATGAGCAGTTCTTC. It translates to CAISGTSLNEQFF.

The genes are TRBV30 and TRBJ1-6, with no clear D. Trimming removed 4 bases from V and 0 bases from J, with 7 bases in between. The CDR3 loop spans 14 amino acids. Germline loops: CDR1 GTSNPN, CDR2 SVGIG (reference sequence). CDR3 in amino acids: CAWIRDSYNSPLHF. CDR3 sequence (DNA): TGTGCCTGGATACGAGACTCCTATAATTCACCCCTCCACTTT.

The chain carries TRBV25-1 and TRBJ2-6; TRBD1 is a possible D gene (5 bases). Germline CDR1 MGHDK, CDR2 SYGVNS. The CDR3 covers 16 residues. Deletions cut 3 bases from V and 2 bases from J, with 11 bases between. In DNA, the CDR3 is TGTGCCAGCAGTGAGGTCGGACACCCTGGGGCCAACGTCCTGACTTTC. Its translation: CASSEVGHPGANVLTF.

CDR3 bases: TGTGCCAGCAGCTTGGATGGGTACGGGGAGCAGTTCTTC. This gives the protein CASSLDGYGEQFF. This chain links TRBV28 with TRBJ2-1; no definite D call. CDR3 length: 13 residues. V dropped 6 bases and J dropped 10 bases, with 16 bases sitting between them. Germline V CDR1 and CDR2: MDHEN, SYDVKM.

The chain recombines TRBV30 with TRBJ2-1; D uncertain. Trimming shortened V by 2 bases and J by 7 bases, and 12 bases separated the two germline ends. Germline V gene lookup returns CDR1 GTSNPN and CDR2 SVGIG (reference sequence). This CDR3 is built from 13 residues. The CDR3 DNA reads TGTGCCTGGAGTAGTGGTATGGAGAATGAGCAGTTCTTC. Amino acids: CAWSSGMENEQFF.

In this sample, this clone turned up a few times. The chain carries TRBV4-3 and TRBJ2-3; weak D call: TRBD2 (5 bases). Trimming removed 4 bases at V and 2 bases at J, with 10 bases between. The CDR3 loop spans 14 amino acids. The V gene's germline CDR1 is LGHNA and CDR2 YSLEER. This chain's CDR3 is CASSRSGVTDTQYF. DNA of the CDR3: TGCGCCAGCAGCCGCAGCGGAGTCACAGATACGCAGTATTTT.

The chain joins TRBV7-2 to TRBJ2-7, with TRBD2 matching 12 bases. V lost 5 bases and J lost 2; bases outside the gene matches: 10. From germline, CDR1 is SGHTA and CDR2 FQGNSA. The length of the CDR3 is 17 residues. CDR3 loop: CASSPKGLAGGPYEQYF. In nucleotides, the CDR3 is TGTGCCAGCAGCCCCAAAGGGCTAGCGGGAGGGCCCTACGAGCAGTACTTC.

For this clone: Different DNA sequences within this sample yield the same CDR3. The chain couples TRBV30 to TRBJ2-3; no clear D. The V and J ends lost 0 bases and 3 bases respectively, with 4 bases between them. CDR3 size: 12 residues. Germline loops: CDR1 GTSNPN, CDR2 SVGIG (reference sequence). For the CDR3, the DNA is TGTGCCTGGAGTGTACAGACAGATACGCAGTATTTT. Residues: CAWSVQTDTQYF.

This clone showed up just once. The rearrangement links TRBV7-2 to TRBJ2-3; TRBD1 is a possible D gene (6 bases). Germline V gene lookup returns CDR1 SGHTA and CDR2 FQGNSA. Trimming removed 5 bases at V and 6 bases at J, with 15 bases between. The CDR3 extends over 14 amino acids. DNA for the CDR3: TGTGCCAGCAGCCTCTCAGGGGTTTCGGATACGCAGTATTTT. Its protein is CASSLSGVSDTQYF.

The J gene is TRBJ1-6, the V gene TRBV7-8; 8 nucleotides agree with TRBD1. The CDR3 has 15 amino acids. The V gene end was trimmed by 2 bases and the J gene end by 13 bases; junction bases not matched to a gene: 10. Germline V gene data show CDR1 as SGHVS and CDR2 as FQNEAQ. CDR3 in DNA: TGTGCCAGCAGCTTACCCGGGACAGGAGTGGGGCCCCTCCACTTT. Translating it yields CASSLPGTGVGPLHF.

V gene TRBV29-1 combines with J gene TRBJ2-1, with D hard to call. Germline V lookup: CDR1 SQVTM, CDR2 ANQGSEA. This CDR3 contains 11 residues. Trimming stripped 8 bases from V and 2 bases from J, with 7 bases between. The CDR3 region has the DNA TGCAGCTCGGGCGCCTACAATGAGCAGTTCTTC. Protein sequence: CSSGAYNEQFF.

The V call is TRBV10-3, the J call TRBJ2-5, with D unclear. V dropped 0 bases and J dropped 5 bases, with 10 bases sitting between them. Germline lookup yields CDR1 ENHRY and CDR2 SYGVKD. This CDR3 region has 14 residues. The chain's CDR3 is CAISESLRRETQYF. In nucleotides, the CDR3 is TGTGCCATCAGTGAGTCGTTGAGAAGGGAGACCCAGTACTTC.

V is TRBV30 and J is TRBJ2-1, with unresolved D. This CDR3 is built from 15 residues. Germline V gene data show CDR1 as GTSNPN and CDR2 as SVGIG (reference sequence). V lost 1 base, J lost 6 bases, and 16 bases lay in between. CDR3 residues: CAWSEGLGQFNEQFF. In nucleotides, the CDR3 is TGTGCCTGGAGTGAAGGTCTAGGTCAATTCAATGAGCAGTTCTTC.

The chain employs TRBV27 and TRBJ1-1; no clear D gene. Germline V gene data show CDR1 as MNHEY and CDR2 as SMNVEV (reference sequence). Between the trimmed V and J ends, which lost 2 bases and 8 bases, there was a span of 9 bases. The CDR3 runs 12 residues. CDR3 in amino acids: CASSLPRGEAFF. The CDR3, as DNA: TGTGCCAGCAGTTTACCGCGCGGGGAAGCTTTCTTT.

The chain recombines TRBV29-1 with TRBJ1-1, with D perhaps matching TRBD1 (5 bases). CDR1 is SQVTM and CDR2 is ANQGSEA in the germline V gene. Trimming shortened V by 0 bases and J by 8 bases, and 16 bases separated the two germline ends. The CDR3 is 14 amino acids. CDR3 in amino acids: CSVEDRLGTLEAFF. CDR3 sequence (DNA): TGCAGCGTTGAAGATCGCCTAGGGACGCTCGAAGCTTTCTTT.

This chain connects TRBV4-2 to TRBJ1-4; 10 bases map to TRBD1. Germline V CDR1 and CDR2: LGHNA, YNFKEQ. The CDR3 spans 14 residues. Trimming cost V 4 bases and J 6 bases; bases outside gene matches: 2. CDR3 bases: TGTGCCAGCAGCCGCGGGACAGGGGATGAAAAACTGTTTTTT. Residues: CASSRGTGDEKLFF.

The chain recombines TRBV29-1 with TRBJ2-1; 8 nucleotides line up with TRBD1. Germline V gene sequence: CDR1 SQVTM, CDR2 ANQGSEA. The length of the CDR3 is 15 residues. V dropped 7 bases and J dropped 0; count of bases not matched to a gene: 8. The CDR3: CSAQQGDSSYNEQFF. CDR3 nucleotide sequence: TGCAGCGCACAACAGGGGGATAGCTCCTACAATGAGCAGTTCTTC.

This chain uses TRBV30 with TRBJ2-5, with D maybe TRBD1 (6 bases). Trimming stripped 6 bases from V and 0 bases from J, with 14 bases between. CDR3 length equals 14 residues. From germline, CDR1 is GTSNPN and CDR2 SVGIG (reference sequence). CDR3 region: CACGQQGNQETQYF. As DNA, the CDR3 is TGTGCCTGTGGACAGCAGGGCAACCAAGAGACCCAGTACTTC. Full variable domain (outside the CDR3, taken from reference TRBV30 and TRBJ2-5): SQTIHQWPATLVQPVGSPLSLECTVEGTSNPNLYWYRQAAGRGLQLLFYSVGIGQISSEVPQNLSASRPQDRQFILSSKKLLLSDSGFYLCACGQQGNQETQYFGPGTRLLVL.

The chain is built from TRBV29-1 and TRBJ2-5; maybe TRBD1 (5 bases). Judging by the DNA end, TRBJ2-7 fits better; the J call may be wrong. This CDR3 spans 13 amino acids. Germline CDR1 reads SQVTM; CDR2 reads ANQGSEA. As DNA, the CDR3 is TGCAGCGGATCGGTGGGGCGAAAGGACGAGCAGTACTTC. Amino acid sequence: CSGSVGRKDEQYF.

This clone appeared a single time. The DNA for the CDR3 is TGCAGTGCTAGAGACCGGGATGTGGCGTTCTTC. Its translation: CSARDRDVAFF. This rearrangement joins TRBV20-1 to TRBJ2-1, with D perhaps matching TRBD2 (5 bases). Looked up from germline, CDR1 is DFQATT and CDR2 is SNEGSKA (reference sequence). V was shortened by 0 bases and J by 15 bases, with 12 bases between the two germline ends. This CDR3 is 11 amino acids long.